This T cell receptor beta chain was identified during a study of cytomegalovirus exposure and HLA in healthy donors. Study results and limitations: Associated with HLA alleles at 0.05 false discovery rate in a later analysis were around 15,000 TCR beta sequences. Reportedly, fewer N-insertions than the approximately 700-donor mean appeared in an Asian-associated ancestry cluster in a later analysis. The authors listed about 170 TCR beta chains as cytomegalovirus-associated.

This clone was detected a few times. What it recognizes is unknown. PCR primers comprised 60 Vbeta and 13 Jbeta primers. Using immunoSEQ multiplex PCR, the repertoire was profiled, and TCRdb retains in-frame clones only, with some absent. The table includes 100,000 to 120,000 clones, 13% to 15% detected once. The sequencing sample was made of PBMCs. This clonotype was sampled from a female donor in good health and CMV-seronegative.

The CDR3 region is CASSPTGVADTQYF. As DNA, the CDR3 is TGTGCCAGCTCACCAACGGGGGTTGCAGATACGCAGTATTTT. The V call is TRBV18, the J call TRBJ2-3; weak D call: TRBD2 (6 bases). V was shortened by 2 bases and J by 4 bases, with 10 bases between the two germline ends. The CDR3 has 14 residues. Germline lookup yields CDR1 KGHSH and CDR2 LQKENI.